The following is a T cell receptor (beta chain) sequence with its context. The sample originates from a study of regulatory T cells in long-lasting Graves disease. Library construction for TCR beta used iRepertoire HTBI primers and Arm-PCR of CDR3 regions. In TCRdb, the multiplex PCR reads were re-called with MiXCR into one record per CDR3 protein. The data contain around 450,000 distinct CDR3 sequences, over 14% of them singletons. Documented time point: newly diagnosed GD, antithyroid drugs for less than 3 months. The TCR library was made from RNA extracted from PBMCs. The CDR3 runs 14 residues. V lost 6 bases, J lost 3 bases, and 7 bases stayed unmatched. This sample also belongs to another study, concerning T cells in Graves' hyperthyroidism and ophthalmopathy.

Sequenced material: peripheral blood mononuclear cells (PBMCs), taken at new diagnosis, from a patient treated with antithyroid drugs. This clonotype originated in a woman aged 40 to 55 with Graves disease. The chain uses TRBV12-3 or TRBV12-4 and TRBJ2-5; 7 nucleotides align to TRBD1. CDR3 sequence (DNA): TGTGCCAGCAGCCCCGGGACAGAAAAAGAGACCCAGTACTTC. Encoded protein: CASSPGTEKETQYF.